This is a list of T cell receptor beta chains from one sample in a study of Ad26.COV2.S vaccination and SARS-CoV-2 variants. Sequenced by immunoSEQ multiplex PCR; TCRdb stores in-frame clones only, minus some. The data contain over 300,000 clones, roughly 80% of them singletons. Material: peripheral blood, obtained in a trial of Ad26.COV2.S vaccine versus placebo. Source of these receptors: a person between 18 and 60 years old who received the Ad26.COV2.S COVID-19 vaccine or a placebo. The CDR3 runs from the conserved cysteine through the conserved F or W. The D gene is left open where the match is weak. Size is omitted from some rows. Given values are once, few, many or a class for expanded clones.

abundance	d_gene	v_gene	j_gene	CDR3aa	CDR3nt
-	-	TRBV6-1	TRBJ2-3	CASSESSDTQYF	TGTGCCAGCAGTGAATCCTCAGATACGCAGTATTTT
-	TRBD2	TRBV6-1	TRBJ2-1	CASSEAFGRDEQFF	TGTGCCAGCAGTGAAGCGTTTGGGAGGGATGAGCAGTTCTTC
-	-	TRBV5-1	TRBJ2-2	CASSLTGFSVTELFF	TGCGCCAGCAGCTTGACGGGATTTAGCGTTACGGAGCTGTTTTTT
-	TRBD1	TRBV7-6	TRBJ1-1	CASSADRLNTEAFF	TGTGCCAGCAGCGCGGACAGGCTGAACACTGAAGCTTTCTTT
-	-	TRBV19	TRBJ1-2	CASSIKGGYNYGYTF	TGTGCCAGTAGTATTAAAGGGGGGTATAACTATGGCTACACCTTC
-	-	TRBV4-1	TRBJ1-1	CASSQDRSRLNTEAFF	TGCGCCAGCAGCCAAGATCGTAGCAGGCTGAACACTGAAGCTTTCTTT
-	-	TRBV6-2/TRBV6-3	TRBJ1-1	CASSFDVVGRGTEAFF	TGTGCCAGCAGTTTTGATGTTGTCGGTAGGGGCACTGAAGCTTTCTTT
-	-	TRBV11-3	TRBJ1-1	CASSLQDRAFF	TGTGCCAGCAGCTTACAGGACCGAGCTTTCTTT
-	-	TRBV4-2	TRBJ2-7	CASSQDVGPRVVYEQYF	TGTGCCAGCAGCCAAGATGTTGGGCCTAGGGTCGTGTACGAGCAGTACTTC
-	-	TRBV19	TRBJ1-2	CASSIPTGFNYGYTF	TGTGCCAGTAGTATCCCGACGGGTTTTAACTATGGCTACACCTTC
-	TRBD2	TRBV29-1	TRBJ2-5	CSVGLAGGRQETQYF	TGCAGCGTTGGTCTAGCGGGAGGTCGGCAAGAGACCCAGTACTTC
-	-	TRBV7-6	TRBJ2-3	CASNKPGGDTQYF	TGTGCCAGCAATAAACCCGGCGGAGATACGCAGTATTTT
-	TRBD2	TRBV4-3	TRBJ2-7	CASSQERLAAYEQYF	TGCGCCAGCAGCCAAGAAAGACTAGCGGCATACGAGCAGTACTTC
-	-	TRBV2	TRBJ2-5	CASSLQETQYF	TGTGCCAGCAGTTTACAAGAGACCCAGTACTTC
-	-	TRBV5-6	TRBJ1-5	CASSFFNQPQHF	TGTGCCAGCAGCTTCTTTAATCAGCCCCAGCATTTT
-	TRBD1	TRBV7-9	TRBJ2-1	CASSLRQGNNEQFF	TGTGCCAGCAGCTTGCGACAGGGTAACAATGAGCAGTTCTTC
-	-	TRBV27	TRBJ1-5	CASSLKRNQPQHF	TGTGCCAGCAGTTTAAAAAGAAATCAGCCCCAGCATTTT
-	TRBD1	TRBV14	TRBJ2-7	CASSSPFDRGTEQYF	TGTGCCAGCAGCTCGCCGTTTGACAGGGGGACCGAGCAGTACTTC
-	TRBD1	TRBV19	TRBJ1-2	CASSTAGTGNYGYTF	TGTGCCAGTAGTACCGCCGGGACAGGGAACTATGGCTACACCTTC
-	-	TRBV5-6	TRBJ2-3	CASSLKSTPTSTDTQYF	TGTGCCAGCAGCTTGAAGTCTACACCGACTAGCACAGATACGCAGTATTTT
-	TRBD1	TRBV6-5	TRBJ1-2	CASSYGDRSLWGYTF	TGTGCCAGCAGTTACGGGGACAGATCCTTGTGGGGCTACACCTTC
-	TRBD1	TRBV3-1/TRBV3-2	TRBJ2-7	CASSRRQGPYEQYF	TGTGCCAGCAGCCGGAGACAGGGGCCCTACGAGCAGTACTTC
-	-	TRBV3-1/TRBV3-2	TRBJ1-4	CASSQLSEKLFF	TGTGCCAGCAGCCAACTCTCGGAAAAACTGTTTTTT
-	TRBD1	TRBV11-1	TRBJ1-3	CASSSGQRNTIYF	TGTGCCAGCAGCTCGGGACAGCGAAACACCATATATTTT
-	-	TRBV6-5	TRBJ2-5	CASRGIVQETQYF	TGTGCCAGCAGGGGTATTGTTCAAGAGACCCAGTACTTC
-	-	TRBV19	TRBJ2-1	CASSHYRRFNEQFF	TGTGCCAGTAGCCACTATCGTCGCTTCAATGAGCAGTTCTTC
few	-	TRBV18	TRBJ1-2	CASCRSPLDGYTF	TGTGCCAGCTGCAGATCCCCGCTTGATGGCTACACCTTC
-	-	TRBV18	TRBJ1-6	CASSGTHKTSPLHF	TGTGCCAGCTCCGGGACCCATAAGACTTCACCCCTCCACTTT
few	-	TRBV9	TRBJ1-3	CASSVGDTIYF	TGTGCCAGCAGCGTAGGGGACACCATATATTTT